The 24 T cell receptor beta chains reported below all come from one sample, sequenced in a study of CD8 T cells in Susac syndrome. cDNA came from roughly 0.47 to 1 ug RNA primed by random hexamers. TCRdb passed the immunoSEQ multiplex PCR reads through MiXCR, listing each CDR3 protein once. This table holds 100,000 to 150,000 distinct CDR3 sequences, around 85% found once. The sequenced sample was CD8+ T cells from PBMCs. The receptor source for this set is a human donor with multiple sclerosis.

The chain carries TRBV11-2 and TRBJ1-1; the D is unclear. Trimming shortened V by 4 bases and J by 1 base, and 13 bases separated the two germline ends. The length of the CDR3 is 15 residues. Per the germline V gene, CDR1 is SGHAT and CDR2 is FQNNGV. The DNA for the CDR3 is TGTGCCAGCAGCTCCCTTAGTGGGTGGAACACTGAAGCTTTCTTT. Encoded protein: CASSSLSGWNTEAFF.

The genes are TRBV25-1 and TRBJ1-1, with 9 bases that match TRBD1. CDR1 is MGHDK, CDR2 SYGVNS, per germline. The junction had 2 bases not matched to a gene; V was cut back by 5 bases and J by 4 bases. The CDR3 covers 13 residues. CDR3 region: CASSKQGATEAFF. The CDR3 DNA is TGTGCCAGCAGTAAACAGGGGGCCACTGAAGCTTTCTTT. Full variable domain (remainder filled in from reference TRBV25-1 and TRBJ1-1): EADIYQTPRYLVIGTGKKITLECSQTMGHDKMYWYQQDPGMELHLIHYSYGVNSTEKGDLSSESTVSRIRTEHFPLTLESARPSHTSQYLCASSKQGATEAFFGQGTRLTVV.

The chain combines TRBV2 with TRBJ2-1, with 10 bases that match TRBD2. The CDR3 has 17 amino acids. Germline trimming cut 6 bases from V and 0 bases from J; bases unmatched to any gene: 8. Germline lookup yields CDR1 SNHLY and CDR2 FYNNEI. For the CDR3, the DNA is TGTGCCAGCAGCATACTAGCGGGATGGAGCTCCTACAATGAGCAGTTCTTC. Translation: CASSILAGWSSYNEQFF.

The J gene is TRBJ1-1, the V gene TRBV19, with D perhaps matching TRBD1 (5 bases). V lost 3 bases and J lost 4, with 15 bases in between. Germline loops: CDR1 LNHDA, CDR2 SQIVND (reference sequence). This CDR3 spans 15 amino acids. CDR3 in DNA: TGTGCCAGTAGTATTGCATTCGGGACGGGCACTGAAGCTTTCTTT. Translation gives CASSIAFGTGTEAFF.

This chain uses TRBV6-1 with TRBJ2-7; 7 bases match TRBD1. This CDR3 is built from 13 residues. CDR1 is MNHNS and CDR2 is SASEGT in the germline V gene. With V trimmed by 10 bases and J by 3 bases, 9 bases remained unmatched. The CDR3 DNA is TGTGCCATCTTACAGGGGCCTGTCTACGAGCAGTACTTC. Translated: CAILQGPVYEQYF.

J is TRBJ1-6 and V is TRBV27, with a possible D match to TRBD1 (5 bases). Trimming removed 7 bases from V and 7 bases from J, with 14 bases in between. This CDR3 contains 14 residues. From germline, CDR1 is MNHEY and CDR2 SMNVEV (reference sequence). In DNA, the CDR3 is TGTGCCAGCACTCCCGTAGGGGAAAATTCACCCCTCCACTTT. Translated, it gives CASTPVGENSPLHF.

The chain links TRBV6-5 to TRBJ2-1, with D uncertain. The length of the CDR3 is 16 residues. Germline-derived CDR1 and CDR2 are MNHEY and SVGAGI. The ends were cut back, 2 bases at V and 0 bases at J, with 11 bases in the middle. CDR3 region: CASSYGVGYSYNEQFF. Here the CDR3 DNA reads TGTGCCAGCAGTTACGGTGTGGGCTACTCCTACAATGAGCAGTTCTTC.

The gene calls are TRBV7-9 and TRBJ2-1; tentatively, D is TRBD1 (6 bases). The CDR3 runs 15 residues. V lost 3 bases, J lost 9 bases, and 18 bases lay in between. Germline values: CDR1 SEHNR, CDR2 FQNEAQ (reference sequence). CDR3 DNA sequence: TGTGCCAGCAGCTTGCGTGGGGGCCTAGCCGCTGAGCAGTTCTTC. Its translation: CASSLRGGLAAEQFF. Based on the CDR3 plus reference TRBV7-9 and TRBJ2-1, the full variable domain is DTGVSQNPRHKITKRGQNVTFRCDPISEHNRLYWYRQTLGQGPEFLTYFQNEAQLEKSRLLSDRFSAERPKGSFSTLEIQRTEQGDSAMYLCASSLRGGLAAEQFFGPGTRLTVL.

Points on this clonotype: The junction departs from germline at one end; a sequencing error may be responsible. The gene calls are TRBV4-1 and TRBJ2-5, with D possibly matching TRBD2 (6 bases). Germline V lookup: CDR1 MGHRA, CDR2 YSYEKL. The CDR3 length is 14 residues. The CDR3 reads CASSPRAGLETQHF. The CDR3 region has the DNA TGCGCCAGCAGCCCGAGGGCGGGACTGGAGACCCAGCACTTC.

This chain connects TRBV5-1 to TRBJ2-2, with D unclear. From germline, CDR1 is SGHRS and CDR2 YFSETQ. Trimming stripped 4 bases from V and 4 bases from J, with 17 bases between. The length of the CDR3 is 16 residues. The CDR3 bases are TGCGCCAGCAGCCCTTACTTGCGAGGTAGCACCGGGGAGCTGTTTTTT. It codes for CASSPYLRGSTGELFF.

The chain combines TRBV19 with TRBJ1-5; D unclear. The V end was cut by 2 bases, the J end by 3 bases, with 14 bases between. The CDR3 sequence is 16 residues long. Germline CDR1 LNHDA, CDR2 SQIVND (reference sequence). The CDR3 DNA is TGTGCCAGTAGTATAAGGTTTGGACTGACCAATCAGCCCCAGCATTTT. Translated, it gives CASSIRFGLTNQPQHF. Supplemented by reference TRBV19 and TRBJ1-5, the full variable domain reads DGGITQSPKYLFRKEGQNVTLSCEQNLNHDAMYWYRQDPGQGLRLIYYSQIVNDFQKGDIAEGYSVSREKKESFPLTVTSAQKNPTAFYLCASSIRFGLTNQPQHFGDGTRLSIL.

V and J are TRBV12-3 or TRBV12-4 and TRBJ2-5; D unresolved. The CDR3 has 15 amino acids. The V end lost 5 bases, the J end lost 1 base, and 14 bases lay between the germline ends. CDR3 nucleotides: TGTGCCAGCAGTCTCCTGGCTCAATCCCAAGAGACCCAGTACTTC. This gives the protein CASSLLAQSQETQYF.

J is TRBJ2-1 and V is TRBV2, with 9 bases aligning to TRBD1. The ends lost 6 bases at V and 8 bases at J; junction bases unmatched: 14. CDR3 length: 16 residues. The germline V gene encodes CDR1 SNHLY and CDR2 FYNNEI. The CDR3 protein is CASRGDRENPGYEQFF. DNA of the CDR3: TGTGCCAGCAGGGGGGACAGGGAGAACCCAGGGTATGAGCAGTTCTTC. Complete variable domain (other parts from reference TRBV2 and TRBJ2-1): EPEVTQTPSHQVTQMGQEVILRCVPISNHLYFYWYRQILGQKVEFLVSFYNNEISEKSEIFDDQFSVERPDGSNFTLKIRSTKLEDSAMYFCASRGDRENPGYEQFFGPGTRLTVL.

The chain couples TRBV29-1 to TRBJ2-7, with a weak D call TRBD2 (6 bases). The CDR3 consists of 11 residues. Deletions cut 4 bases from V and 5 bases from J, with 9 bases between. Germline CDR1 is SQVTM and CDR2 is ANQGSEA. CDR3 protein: CSVAPGDEQYF. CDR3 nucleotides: TGCAGCGTTGCCCCGGGGGACGAGCAGTACTTC.

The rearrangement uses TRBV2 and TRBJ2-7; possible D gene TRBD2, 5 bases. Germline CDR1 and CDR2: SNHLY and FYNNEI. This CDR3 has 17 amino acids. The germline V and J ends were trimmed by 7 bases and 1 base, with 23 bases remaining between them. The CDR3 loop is CASTSQPWAEVSYEQYF. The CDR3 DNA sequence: TGTGCCAGCACTTCGCAACCTTGGGCGGAGGTATCCTACGAGCAGTACTTC.

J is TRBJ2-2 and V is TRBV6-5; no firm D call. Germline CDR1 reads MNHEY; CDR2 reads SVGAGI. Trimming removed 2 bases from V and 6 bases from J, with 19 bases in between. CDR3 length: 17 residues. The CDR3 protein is CASSYDGPFRSAGELFF. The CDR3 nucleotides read TGTGCCAGCAGTTACGATGGTCCCTTTCGTAGTGCCGGGGAGCTGTTTTTT.

The CDR3 nucleotides read TGCAGCGTTTCCGGGATAACAGATACGCAGTATTTT. Encoded protein: CSVSGITDTQYF. The rearrangement uses TRBV29-1 and TRBJ2-3, with a possible D match to TRBD2 (5 bases). V dropped 5 bases and J dropped 3 bases, with 9 bases sitting between them. In germline, CDR1 is SQVTM, CDR2 ANQGSEA. The CDR3 length is 12 residues.

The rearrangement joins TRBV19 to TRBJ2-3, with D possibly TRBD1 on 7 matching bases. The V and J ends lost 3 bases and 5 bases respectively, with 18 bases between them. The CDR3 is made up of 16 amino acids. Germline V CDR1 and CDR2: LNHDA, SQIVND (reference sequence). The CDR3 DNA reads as TGTGCCAGTAGTATTGGGGCAGGGGGAGGAGGAGATACGCAGTATTTT. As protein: CASSIGAGGGGDTQYF. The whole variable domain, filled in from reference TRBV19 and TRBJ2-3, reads DGGITQSPKYLFRKEGQNVTLSCEQNLNHDAMYWYRQDPGQGLRLIYYSQIVNDFQKGDIAEGYSVSREKKESFPLTVTSAQKNPTAFYLCASSIGAGGGGDTQYFGPGTRLTVL.

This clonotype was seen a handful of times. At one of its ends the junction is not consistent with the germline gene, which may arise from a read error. For the CDR3, the DNA is TGTGCCAGCTGTGAGGTGGACACCATATATTTT. Amino acid sequence: CASCEVDTIYF. The chain is built from TRBV6-1 and TRBJ1-3; D is unresolved. Germline V CDR1 and CDR2: MNHNS, SASEGT. CDR3 length: 11 residues.

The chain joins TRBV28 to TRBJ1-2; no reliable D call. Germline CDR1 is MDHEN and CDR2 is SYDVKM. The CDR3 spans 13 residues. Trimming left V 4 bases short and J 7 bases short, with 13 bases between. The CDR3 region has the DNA TGTGCCAGCAGTTCTCGAACAGCCAGTGGCTACACCTTC. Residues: CASSSRTASGYTF.

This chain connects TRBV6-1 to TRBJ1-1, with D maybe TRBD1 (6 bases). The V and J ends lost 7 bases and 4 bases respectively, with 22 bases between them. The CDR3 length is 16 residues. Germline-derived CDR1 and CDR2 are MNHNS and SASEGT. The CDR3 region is CASTFFSGGGGTEAFF. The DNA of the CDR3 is TGTGCCAGCACCTTCTTCTCGGGGGGGGGCGGCACTGAAGCTTTCTTT.

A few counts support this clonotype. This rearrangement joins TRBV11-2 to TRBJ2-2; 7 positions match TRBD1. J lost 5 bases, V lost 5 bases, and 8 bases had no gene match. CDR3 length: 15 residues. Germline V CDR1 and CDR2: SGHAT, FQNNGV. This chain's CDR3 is CASSKTGPGTGELFF. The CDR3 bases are TGTGCCAGCAGCAAGACAGGGCCCGGGACCGGGGAGCTGTTTTTT.

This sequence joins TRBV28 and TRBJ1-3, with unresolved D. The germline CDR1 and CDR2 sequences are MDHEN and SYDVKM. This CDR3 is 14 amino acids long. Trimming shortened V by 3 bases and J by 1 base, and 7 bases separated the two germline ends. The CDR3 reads CASSFGVSGNTIYF. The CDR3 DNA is TGTGCCAGCAGTTTTGGGGTATCTGGAAACACCATATATTTT.

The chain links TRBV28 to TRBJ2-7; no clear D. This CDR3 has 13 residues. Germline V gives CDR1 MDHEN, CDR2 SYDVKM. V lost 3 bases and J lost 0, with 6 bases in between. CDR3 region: CASSLSFSYEQYF. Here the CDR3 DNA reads TGTGCCAGCAGTTTGAGCTTCTCCTACGAGCAGTACTTC.